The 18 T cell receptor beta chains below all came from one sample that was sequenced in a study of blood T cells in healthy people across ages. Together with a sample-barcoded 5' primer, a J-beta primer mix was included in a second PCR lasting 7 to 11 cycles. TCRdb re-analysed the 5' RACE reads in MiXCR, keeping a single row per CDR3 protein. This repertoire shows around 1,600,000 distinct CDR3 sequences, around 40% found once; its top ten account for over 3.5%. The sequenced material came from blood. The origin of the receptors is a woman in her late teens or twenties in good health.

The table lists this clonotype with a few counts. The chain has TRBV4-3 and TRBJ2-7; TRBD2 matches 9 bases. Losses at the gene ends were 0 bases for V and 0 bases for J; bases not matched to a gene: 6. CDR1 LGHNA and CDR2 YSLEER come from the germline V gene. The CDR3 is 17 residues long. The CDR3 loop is CASSQETSGPFSYEQYF. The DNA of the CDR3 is TGCGCCAGCAGCCAAGAAACTAGCGGGCCTTTCTCCTACGAGCAGTACTTC.

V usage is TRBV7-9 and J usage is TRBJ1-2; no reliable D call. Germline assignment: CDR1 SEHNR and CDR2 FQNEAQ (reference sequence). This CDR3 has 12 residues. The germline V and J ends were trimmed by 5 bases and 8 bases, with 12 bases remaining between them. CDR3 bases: TGTGCCAGCAGCCGATTGGTGCAGGGCTACACCTTC. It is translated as CASSRLVQGYTF.

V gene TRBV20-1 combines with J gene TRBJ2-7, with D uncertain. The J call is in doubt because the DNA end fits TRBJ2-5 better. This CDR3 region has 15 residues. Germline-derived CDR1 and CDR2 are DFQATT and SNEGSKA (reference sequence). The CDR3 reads CSARDGKNTQETQYF. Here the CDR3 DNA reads TGCAGTGCTAGAGATGGGAAGAACACACAAGAGACCCAGTACTTC.

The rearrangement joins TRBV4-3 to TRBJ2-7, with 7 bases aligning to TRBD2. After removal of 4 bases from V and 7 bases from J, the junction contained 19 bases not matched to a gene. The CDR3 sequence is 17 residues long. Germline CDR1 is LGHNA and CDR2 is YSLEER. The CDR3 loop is CASSPSGAGEASNEQYF. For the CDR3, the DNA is TGCGCCAGCAGCCCTAGCGGAGCGGGTGAGGCTTCCAATGAGCAGTACTTC.

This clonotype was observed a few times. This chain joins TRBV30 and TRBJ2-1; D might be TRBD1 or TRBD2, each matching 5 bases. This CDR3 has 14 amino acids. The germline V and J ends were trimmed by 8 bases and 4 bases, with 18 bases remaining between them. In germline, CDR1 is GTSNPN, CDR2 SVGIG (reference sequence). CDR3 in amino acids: CARTRDGMYNEQFF. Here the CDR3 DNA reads TGTGCCCGTACCCGGGACGGGATGTACAATGAGCAGTTCTTC.

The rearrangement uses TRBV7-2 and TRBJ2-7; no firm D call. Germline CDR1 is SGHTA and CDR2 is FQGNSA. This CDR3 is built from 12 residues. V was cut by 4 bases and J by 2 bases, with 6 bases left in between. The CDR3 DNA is TGTACCAGCAGCTCCGTCGCCTACGAGCAGTACTTC. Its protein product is CTSSSVAYEQYF.

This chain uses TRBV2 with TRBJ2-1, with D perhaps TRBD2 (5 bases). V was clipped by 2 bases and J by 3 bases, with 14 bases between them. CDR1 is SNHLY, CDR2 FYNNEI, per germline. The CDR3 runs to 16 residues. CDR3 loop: CASSESGMDYYNEQFF. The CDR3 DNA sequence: TGTGCCAGCAGTGAATCCGGGATGGATTACTACAATGAGCAGTTCTTC.

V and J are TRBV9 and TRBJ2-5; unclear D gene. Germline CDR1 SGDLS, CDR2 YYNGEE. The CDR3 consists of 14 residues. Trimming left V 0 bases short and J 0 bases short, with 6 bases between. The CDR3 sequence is CASSVAPYQETQYF. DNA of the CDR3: TGTGCCAGCAGCGTAGCCCCGTACCAAGAGACCCAGTACTTC.

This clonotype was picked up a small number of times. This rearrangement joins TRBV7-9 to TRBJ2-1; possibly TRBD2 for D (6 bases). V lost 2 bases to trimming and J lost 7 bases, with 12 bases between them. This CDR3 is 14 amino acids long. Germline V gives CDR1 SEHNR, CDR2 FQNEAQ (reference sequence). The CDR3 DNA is TGTGCCAGCAGCTTACAGGGAGGCTTTAATGAGCAGTTCTTC. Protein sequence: CASSLQGGFNEQFF.

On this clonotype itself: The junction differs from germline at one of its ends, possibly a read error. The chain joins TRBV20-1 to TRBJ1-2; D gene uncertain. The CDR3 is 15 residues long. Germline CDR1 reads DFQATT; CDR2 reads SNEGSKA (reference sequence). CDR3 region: CSASRLFPESYGYTF. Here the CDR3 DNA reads TGCAGCGCTAGTAGGTTATTCCCCGAGAGCTATGGCTACACCTTC.

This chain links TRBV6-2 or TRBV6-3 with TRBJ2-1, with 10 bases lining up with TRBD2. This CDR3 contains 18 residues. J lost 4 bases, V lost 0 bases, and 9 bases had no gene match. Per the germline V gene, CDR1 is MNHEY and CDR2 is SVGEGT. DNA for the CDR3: TGTGCCAGCAGTTACTCCCCCACTTGGACTAGCGGATACAATGAGCAGTTCTTC. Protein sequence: CASSYSPTWTSGYNEQFF.

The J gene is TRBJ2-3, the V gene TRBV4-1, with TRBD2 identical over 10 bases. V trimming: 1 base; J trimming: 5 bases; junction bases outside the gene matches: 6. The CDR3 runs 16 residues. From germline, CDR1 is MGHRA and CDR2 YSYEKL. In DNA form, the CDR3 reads TGCGCCAGCAGCCAAGGAGCGGGGGGGCCGGAAGATACGCAGTATTTT. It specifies CASSQGAGGPEDTQYF.

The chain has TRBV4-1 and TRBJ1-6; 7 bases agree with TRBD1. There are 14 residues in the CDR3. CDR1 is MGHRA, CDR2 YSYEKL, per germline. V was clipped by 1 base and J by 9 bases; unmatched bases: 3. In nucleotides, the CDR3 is TGCGCCAGCAGCCAAGTTGCAGGGGGTTCACCCCTCCACTTT. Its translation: CASSQVAGGSPLHF.

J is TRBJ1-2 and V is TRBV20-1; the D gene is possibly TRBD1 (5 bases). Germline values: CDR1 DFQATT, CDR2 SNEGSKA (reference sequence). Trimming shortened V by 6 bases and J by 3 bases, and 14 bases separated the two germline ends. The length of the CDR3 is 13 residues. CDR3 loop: CSATPGPYYGYTF. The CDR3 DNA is TGCAGTGCGACTCCGGGACCCTACTATGGCTACACCTTC.

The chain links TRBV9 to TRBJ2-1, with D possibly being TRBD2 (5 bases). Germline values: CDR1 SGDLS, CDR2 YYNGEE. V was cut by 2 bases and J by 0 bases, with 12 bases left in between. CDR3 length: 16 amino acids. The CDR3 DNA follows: TGTGCCAGCAGCGTGAGAAGCGGAAGCTCCTACAATGAGCAGTTCTTC. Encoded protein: CASSVRSGSSYNEQFF.

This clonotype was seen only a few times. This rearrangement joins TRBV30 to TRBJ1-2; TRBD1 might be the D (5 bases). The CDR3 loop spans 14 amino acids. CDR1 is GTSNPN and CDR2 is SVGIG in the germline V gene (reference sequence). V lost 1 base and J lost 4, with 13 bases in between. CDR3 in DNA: TGTGCCTGGAGTGCGTGGGCGGGACGCTATGGCTACACCTTC. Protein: CAWSAWAGRYGYTF. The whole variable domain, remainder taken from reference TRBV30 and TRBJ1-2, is SQTIHQWPATLVQPVGSPLSLECTVEGTSNPNLYWYRQAAGRGLQLLFYSVGIGQISSEVPQNLSASRPQDRQFILSSKKLLLSDSGFYLCAWSAWAGRYGYTFGSGTRLTVV.

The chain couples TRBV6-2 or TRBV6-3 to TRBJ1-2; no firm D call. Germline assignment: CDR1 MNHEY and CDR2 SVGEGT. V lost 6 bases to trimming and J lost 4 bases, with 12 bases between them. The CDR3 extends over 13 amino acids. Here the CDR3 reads CASSSGPLYGYTF. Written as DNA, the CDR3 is TGTGCCAGCAGCTCCGGGCCCCTCTATGGCTACACCTTC.

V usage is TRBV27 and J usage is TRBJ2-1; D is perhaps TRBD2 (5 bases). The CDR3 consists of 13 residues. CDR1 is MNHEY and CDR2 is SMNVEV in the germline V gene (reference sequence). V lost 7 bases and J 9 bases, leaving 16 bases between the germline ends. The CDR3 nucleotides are TGTGCCAGCATTGCAGACTATCGTCTTGAGCAGTTCTTC. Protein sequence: CASIADYRLEQFF.